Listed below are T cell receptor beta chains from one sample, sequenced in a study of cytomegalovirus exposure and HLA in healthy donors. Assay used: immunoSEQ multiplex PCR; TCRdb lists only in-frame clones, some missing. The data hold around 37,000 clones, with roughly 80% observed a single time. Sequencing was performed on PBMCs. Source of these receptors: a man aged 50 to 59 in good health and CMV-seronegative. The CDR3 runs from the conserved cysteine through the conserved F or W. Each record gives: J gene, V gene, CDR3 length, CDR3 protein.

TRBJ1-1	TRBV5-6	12	CASSFSQTEAFF
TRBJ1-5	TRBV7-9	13	CASSLQGYQPQHF
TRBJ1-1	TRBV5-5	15	CASSLGPGRSDEAFF
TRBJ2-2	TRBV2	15	CASREDRGGIGELFF
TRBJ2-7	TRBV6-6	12	CASRPDSYEQYF
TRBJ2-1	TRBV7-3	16	CASSTKTGFGWNEQFF
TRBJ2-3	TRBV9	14	CASSGPQGSDTQYF
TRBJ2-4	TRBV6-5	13	CASSFDRSRIQYF
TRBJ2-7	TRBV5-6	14	CASSGGLSPYEQYF
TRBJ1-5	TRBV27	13	CASSYRSGQPQHF
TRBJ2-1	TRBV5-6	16	CASSFVPGRVYNEQFF
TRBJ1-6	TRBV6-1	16	CASSETGVFYNSPLHF
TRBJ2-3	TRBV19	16	CASSISQGFSTDTQYF
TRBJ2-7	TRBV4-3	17	CASSQDWLAGGPGEQYF
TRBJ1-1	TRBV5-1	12	CASSLGQAPSFF
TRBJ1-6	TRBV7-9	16	CASSFRGGVYNSPLHF
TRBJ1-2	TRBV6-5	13	CASKVTGENGYTF
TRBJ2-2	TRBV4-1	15	CASSAPQGVTGELFF